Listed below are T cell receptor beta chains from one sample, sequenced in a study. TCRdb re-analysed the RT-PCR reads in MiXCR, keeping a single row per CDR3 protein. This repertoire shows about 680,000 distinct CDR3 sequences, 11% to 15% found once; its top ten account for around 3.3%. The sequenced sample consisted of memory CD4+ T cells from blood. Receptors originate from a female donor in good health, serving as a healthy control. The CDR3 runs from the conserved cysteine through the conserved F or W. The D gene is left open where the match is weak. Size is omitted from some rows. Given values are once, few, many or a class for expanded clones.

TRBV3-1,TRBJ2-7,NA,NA,CASSHVPSWQLIPYEQYF,TGTGCCAGCAGCCATGTCCCCTCTTGGCAGCTGATCCCCTACGAGCAGTACTTC
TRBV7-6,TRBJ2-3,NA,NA,CASSPGAAGAGTQYF,TGTGCCAGCAGCCCCGGGGCGGCGGGGGCGGGGACGCAGTATTTT
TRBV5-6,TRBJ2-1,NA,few,CASSLKGRVTFNNEQFF,TGTGCCAGCAGTCTAAAGGGGCGAGTGACCTTTAACAATGAGCAGTTCTTC
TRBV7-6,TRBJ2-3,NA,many,CASSSGLGGTDTQYF,TGTGCCAGCAGCTCTGGACTAGGGGGTACAGATACGCAGTATTTT
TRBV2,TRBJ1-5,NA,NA,CASSLRQRGQPQHF,TGTGCCAGCAGTCTGAGACAGAGGGGCCAGCCCCAGCATTTT
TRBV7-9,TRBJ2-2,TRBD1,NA,CASSTGTRTGLLFRAGELFF,TGTGCCAGCAGCACAGGGACGCGGACAGGGCTCCTCTTTCGAGCGGGGGAGCTGTTTTTT
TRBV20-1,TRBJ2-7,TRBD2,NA,CSAVPGTSGTYEQYF,TGCAGTGCCGTACCCGGGACTAGCGGTACCTACGAGCAGTACTTC
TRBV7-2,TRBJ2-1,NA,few,CASSLRMPLNEQFF,TGTGCCAGCAGCTTACGGATGCCTCTAAATGAGCAGTTCTTC
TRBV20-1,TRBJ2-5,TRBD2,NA,CSAVRTSGRETQYF,TGCAGTGCCGTGCGGACTAGCGGGAGAGAGACCCAGTACTTC
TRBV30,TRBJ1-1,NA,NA,CAWSADTNTEAFF,TGTGCCTGGAGTGCTGATACGAACACTGAAGCTTTCTTT
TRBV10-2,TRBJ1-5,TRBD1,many,CASSETGGNQPQHF,TGCGCCAGCAGTGAGACAGGGGGCAATCAGCCCCAGCATTTT
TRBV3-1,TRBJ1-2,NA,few,CASSHTPQGGYTF,TGTGCCAGCAGCCACACGCCACAGGGCGGCTACACCTTC
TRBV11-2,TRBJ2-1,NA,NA,CASSSRLVRSYNEQFF,TGTGCCAGCAGCTCCCGACTAGTGAGATCCTACAATGAGCAGTTCTTC
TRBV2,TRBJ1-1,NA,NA,CASSEATGVNTEAFF,TGTGCCAGCAGTGAAGCGACGGGGGTAAACACTGAAGCTTTCTTT
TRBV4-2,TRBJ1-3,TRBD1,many,CASSNQVDRSGNTIYF,TGTGCCAGCAGCAACCAGGTGGACAGGTCTGGAAACACCATATATTTT
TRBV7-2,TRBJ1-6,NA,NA,CASSLSGSSYNSPLHF,TGTGCCAGCAGCTTATCTGGGAGCTCCTATAATTCACCCCTCCACTTT
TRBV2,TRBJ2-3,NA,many,CASSAYRPHQYF,TGTGCCAGCAGTGCCTACAGGCCCCACCAGTATTTT
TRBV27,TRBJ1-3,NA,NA,CASSSHSGNTIYF,TGTGCCAGCAGTTCCCACAGCGGAAACACCATATATTTT
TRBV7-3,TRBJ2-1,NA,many,CASSPFLSSYNEQFF,TGTGCCAGCAGCCCGTTCCTAAGCTCCTACAATGAGCAGTTCTTC
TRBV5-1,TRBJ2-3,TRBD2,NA,CASSLIGGRNTDTQYF,TGCGCCAGCAGCTTGATTGGCGGGAGGAACACAGATACGCAGTATTTT
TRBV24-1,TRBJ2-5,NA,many,CATRRTAEETQYF,TGTGCCACCCGAAGGACAGCAGAAGAGACCCAGTACTTC
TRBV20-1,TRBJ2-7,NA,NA,CSARNFAAPREQYF,TGCAGTGCTAGAAATTTCGCGGCCCCGCGGGAGCAGTACTTC
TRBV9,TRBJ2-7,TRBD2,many,CASSPGRLAGSEQYF,TGTGCCAGCAGCCCCGGGAGGCTAGCGGGCAGCGAGCAGTACTTC
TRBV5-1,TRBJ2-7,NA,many,CASSSDEGYYEQYF,TGCGCCAGCAGCTCCGACGAGGGTTACTACGAGCAGTACTTC
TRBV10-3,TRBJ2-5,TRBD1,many,CAVAGTDQETQYF,TGTGCCGTGGCCGGGACAGACCAAGAGACCCAGTACTTC
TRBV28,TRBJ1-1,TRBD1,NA,CASRPGGETEAFF,TGTGCCAGCAGACCAGGGGGGGAGACTGAAGCTTTCTTT
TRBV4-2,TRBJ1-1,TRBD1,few,CASSQPGGNTEAFF,TGTGCCAGCAGCCAACCAGGGGGAAACACTGAAGCTTTCTTT
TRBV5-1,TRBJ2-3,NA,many,CASSFTLTRGGDTQYF,TGCGCCAGCAGCTTTACCCTGACTCGGGGTGGCGATACGCAGTATTTT